This T cell receptor beta chain was documented in a study of blood T cell repertoires in COVID-19. Whole-study context: Samples representing acute and convalescent COVID-19 were sourced from the United States, Italy and Spain. Nucleic acid was either cDNA or gDNA, and it came from T cells, B-cell-depleted T cells, or PBMCs.

V lost 1 base, J lost 4 bases, and 16 bases lay in between. The CDR3 loop spans 16 amino acids. Germline V gene sequence: CDR1 MGHDK, CDR2 SYGVNS. The protocol was immunoSEQ multiplex PCR, while the TCRdb copy is restricted to in-frame clones and leaves out a portion. Of hundreds of thousands of clones listed, roughly 85% are singletons. J is TRBJ1-1 and V is TRBV25-1; no clear D gene. The sequenced material came from peripheral blood. This sequence was found in a woman aged 25 to 39 with active or convalescent COVID-19. The CDR3 region is CASSESVVGRFTEAFF. In nucleotides, the CDR3 is TGTGCCAGCAGTGAATCGGTTGTAGGGAGGTTCACTGAAGCTTTCTTT.